The entry that follows covers one TCR beta chain sequence. The clone's antigen remains unknown. One base away there is no much larger clone; base qualities are not given. Sequencing of TCRB CDR3 was done on genomic DNA with the immunoSEQ assay. From the authors' description of their analysis: The analyses included only productive TCRB rearrangements. Clonality was expressed as a Shannon entropy-based productive clonality index, with each clone defined by a unique TCRB CDR3 sequence. Repertoire overlap for a pair of samples was computed from each clone's template counts relative to total templates per sample. V-gene usage from TCRB sequencing and V-gene usage measured by flow cytometry were correlated (Spearman r of about 0.61). TCRdb holds this immuneACCESS table with in-frame rearrangements only. Some clones are missing; in checked studies, unresolved V genes explain under half, and the rest has no known cause. V, J and clone size were drawn from that table, and D and trimming were deduced from the DNA. The sample profile shows 9,000 to 13,000 clones; roughly 73% of them were found once. 30% to 40% of the sample belongs to the ten largest clones.

Healthy controls were over 15 blood donors whose buffy coats were used, with a median age of about 56 years (range roughly 20-75) and about 55% female. Positive magnetic bead selection on an AutoMACS was used to isolate CD4+ and CD8+ cells, with flow cytometry used to check purity. Ficoll-Paque PLUS density gradient separation was used to isolate peripheral blood mononuclear cells. Nucleospin Tissue or Tissue XS kits were used to extract DNA from CD4-enriched, CD8-enriched or PBMC samples, and a Qubit 2.0 fluorometer was used for quantification. CDR1 SGHTA and CDR2 FQGNSA were looked up in the germline V gene. At the junction V is shortened by 6 bases and J by 3 bases, with 12 bases in between. From cysteine to phenylalanine, the CDR3 is 13 amino acids long. Of all the DNA, just the CDR3 is kept, 39 bases in frame from base 1. The data were taken from a study of somatic mutations in cytotoxic T cells in rheumatoid arthritis (dated by TCRdb to 2016 to 2017). Background on the whole study: Some T-cell populations stained with V beta antibodies were sorted by flow on a FACSAria II or Sony SH800 to nearly 100% purity, with sorted V beta1+ cells additionally subjected to TCRB sequencing. TCRB deep sequencing was performed for 65 rheumatoid arthritis patients and approximately 20 healthy controls. In newly diagnosed rheumatoid arthritis without treatment, the study examined if expanded CD8+ T-cell clones harbor somatic mutations, relying on TCRB deep sequencing to characterize clonality. The median ages of the patient and control groups were essentially identical. Summary of the overall study and its limitations: There was no significant difference in CD8+ T-cell clonality between rheumatoid arthritis patients and age-matched healthy controls. In patients, CD8+ clonality rose with age (Spearman r ~ 0.46), which was not the case in healthy controls. The finding that TRBV07 was slightly underrepresented in patients was left unadjusted for multiple comparisons. Viral specificity could not be ruled out by absence from virus-specific databases, and the antigen targets of the expanded CD8+ clones remained unknown. The largest CD8+ clone made up more than 20% of CD8+ cells in about an eighth of the 65 patients, and blood and synovial fluid shared several identical CD8+ TCRB sequences.

The sequencing sample was made of CD8+ T cells sorted from blood. The chain couples TRBV7-2 to TRBJ2-7, with TRBD1 perhaps the D gene, on 5 matching bases. This sequence was found in a man aged 55 to 70 in good health. CDR3 reads: CASSSFQGYEQYF. The sequenced DNA: TGTGCCAGCAGTTCATTCCAGGGCTACGAGCAGTACTTC.